This T cell receptor (beta chain) was captured by sequencing in a study of shared clonotypes between healthy human individuals. Overall study results and limits: Generally, naive subsets came out with larger estimated richness than memory subsets.

In regard to this clone: Its antigen remains unknown.

The repertoire was sequenced with immunoSEQ multiplex PCR; TCRdb's copy has only in-frame clones and lacks some. The table records some 100,000 clones, more than 65% of them present only once. This CDR3 comprises 18 residues. Germline CDR1 is SGDLS and CDR2 is YYNGEE. Germline trimming cut 0 bases from V and 3 bases from J; bases unmatched to any gene: 14. Sequenced material: memory CD8+ T cells sorted from blood. As for subset: CD45RO+ cells pooled with CCR7-negative TemRA cells. This chain joins TRBV9 and TRBJ2-7; the match to TRBD2 covers 8 bases. The origin of this receptor is a woman aged 25 to 39 in good health. CDR3 loop: CASSVGYLAAGDFYEQYF. DNA for the CDR3: TGTGCCAGCAGCGTAGGCTATCTTGCAGCGGGAGATTTCTACGAGCAGTACTTC.